The 23 T cell receptor beta chains listed next were all sequenced from one sample in a study of shared clonotypes between healthy human individuals. Assay used: immunoSEQ multiplex PCR; TCRdb lists only in-frame clones, some missing. Of millions of clones in the sample, just over 90% were seen once. The sequencing input was naive CD4+ T cells from PBMCs. Stated subset: CD45RA+ positively selected. The receptors derive from a man between 18 and 35 years old in good health. Some clones in this sample may be carry-over from other donors' samples.

The chain uses TRBV7-9 and TRBJ1-5; TRBD1 aligns across 7 bases. CDR1 and CDR2 (germline): SEHNR, FQNEAQ (reference sequence). The trim removed 8 bases at V and 0 bases at J, leaving 1 base unmatched. This CDR3 contains 13 residues. CDR3 in DNA: TGTGCCAGCCAGGGGGATAGCAATCAGCCCCAGCATTTT. Encoded protein: CASQGDSNQPQHF.

The genes are TRBV12-5 and TRBJ2-5; 14 positions agree with TRBD2. Per germline, CDR1 LGHNT and CDR2 FRNRAP. The length of the CDR3 is 20 residues. V shed 0 bases, J shed 0 bases, and the junction held 9 bases outside the gene matches. The CDR3 nucleotides are TGTGCTAGTGGTTTGGTCCCCGGGACTAGCGGGAGTATGTACCAAGAGACCCAGTACTTC. It is translated as CASGLVPGTSGSMYQETQYF.

CDR3 DNA: TGTGCCAGCAGTTCAACCCGGGACATCAATGGTAATGAAAAACTGTTTTTT. Protein product: CASSSTRDINGNEKLFF. The chain joins TRBV27 to TRBJ1-4; weak D call: TRBD1 (6 bases). The V end lost 4 bases, the J end lost 4 bases, and 19 bases lay between the germline ends. The CDR3 is 17 amino acids. From germline, CDR1 is MNHEY and CDR2 SMNVEV (reference sequence).

The genes are TRBV11-2 and TRBJ1-4; D possibly corresponds to TRBD1 (5 bases). CDR3 length: 13 amino acids. Trimming took 2 bases from V and 6 from J, leaving 7 bases between them. Per germline, CDR1 SGHAT and CDR2 FQNNGV. The CDR3 reads CASSLQGYEKLFF. CDR3 nucleotide sequence: TGTGCCAGCAGCTTACAGGGATATGAAAAACTGTTTTTT.

V gene TRBV6-5 combines with J gene TRBJ1-5; D remains ambiguous. Between the trimmed V and J ends, which lost 9 bases and 3 bases, there was a span of 12 bases. Germline CDR1 is MNHEY and CDR2 is SVGAGI. The CDR3 has 13 amino acids. The CDR3 DNA follows: TGTGCCAGTTCCCTGGACCCCAATCAGCCCCAGCATTTT. Encoded protein: CASSLDPNQPQHF.

This clone was observed a single time. This rearrangement joins TRBV4-1 to TRBJ2-3, with TRBD2 matching 12 bases. The junction had 6 bases not matched to a gene; V was cut back by 2 bases and J by 0 bases. CDR3 length: 18 residues. CDR1 and CDR2 (germline): MGHRA, YSYEKL. CDR3 sequence: CASSQRFGTSGSTDTQYF. The CDR3 coding sequence is TGCGCCAGCAGCCAACGCTTCGGGACTAGCGGGAGCACAGATACGCAGTATTTT.

The CDR3 here is CASSLSGRRGFYEQYF. CDR3 coding DNA: TGTGCCAGCAGTTTATCTGGCCGCCGCGGCTTTTACGAGCAGTACTTC. The chain couples TRBV28 to TRBJ2-7; D is ambiguous. Germline loops: CDR1 MDHEN, CDR2 SYDVKM. The V and J ends lost 1 base and 4 bases respectively, with 17 bases between them. CDR3 length: 16 residues.

V is TRBV6-1 and J is TRBJ1-2, with 9 positions matching TRBD1. Germline assignment: CDR1 MNHNS and CDR2 SASEGT. This CDR3 is built from 13 residues. V lost 6 bases to trimming and J lost 14 bases; unmatched junction nucleotides: 13. The CDR3 spells CASRSLAGQGTTF. The CDR3 DNA sequence: TGTGCCAGCAGAAGTTTAGCCGGACAGGGGACGACCTTC.

The chain joins TRBV20-1 to TRBJ2-5; 10 nucleotides line up with TRBD1. Germline V gene sequence: CDR1 DFQATT, CDR2 SNEGSKA (reference sequence). CDR3 length equals 11 residues. The CDR3 sequence is CGGTGVETQYF. CDR3 nucleotides: TGCGGGGGGACAGGGGTAGAGACCCAGTACTTC.

The chain joins TRBV7-2 to TRBJ1-1; 12 bases line up with TRBD1. The germline gives CDR1 SGHTA, CDR2 FQGNSA. V lost 8 bases, J lost 3 bases, and 10 bases stayed unmatched. The CDR3 totals 16 residues. The CDR3 nucleotides read TGTGCCAGCTGGAACCGGGACAGGGGGCGGGACACTGAAGCTTTCTTT. Amino acids: CASWNRDRGRDTEAFF.

The V gene is TRBV14, the J gene TRBJ2-1; no definite D call. This CDR3 is 14 amino acids long. V was clipped by 3 bases and J by 0 bases, with 6 bases between them. CDR1 and CDR2 (germline): SGHDN, FVKESK. The CDR3 sequence: CASSHIGSYNEQFF. CDR3 sequence (DNA): TGTGCCAGCAGCCATATAGGCTCCTACAATGAGCAGTTCTTC.

The rearrangement uses TRBV7-9 and TRBJ2-5, with 9 bases aligning to TRBD2. The length of the CDR3 is 15 residues. Germline V gives CDR1 SEHNR, CDR2 FQNEAQ (reference sequence). Unmatched junction bases numbered 2, after V lost 2 bases and J lost 1 base. The CDR3 sequence: CASSLKAGGQETQYF. Here the CDR3 DNA reads TGTGCCAGCAGCTTAAAAGCGGGGGGCCAAGAGACCCAGTACTTC.

V usage is TRBV29-1 and J usage is TRBJ2-2, with unresolved D. The germline gives CDR1 SQVTM, CDR2 ANQGSEA. This CDR3 contains 15 residues. V gave up 0 bases and J gave up 2 bases, with 10 bases separating them. The CDR3 region has the DNA TGCAGCGTTGAAGAAGCCCAGACTAACACCGGGGAGCTGTTTTTT. This sequence encodes CSVEEAQTNTGELFF.

This chain uses TRBV5-4 with TRBJ2-5, with a possible D match to TRBD1 (6 bases). V lost 0 bases, J lost 4 bases, and 16 bases lay in between. Looked up from germline, CDR1 is SGHNT and CDR2 is YYREEE (reference sequence). The CDR3 loop spans 16 amino acids. The CDR3 loop is CASSLGALGAGETQYF. CDR3 coding DNA: TGTGCCAGCAGCTTGGGGGCTTTGGGGGCGGGAGAGACCCAGTACTTC.

The chain joins TRBV14 to TRBJ2-7, with a possible D match to TRBD2 (6 bases). Trimming took 2 bases from V and 5 from J, leaving 19 bases between them. The germline CDR1 and CDR2 sequences are SGHDN and FVKESK. This CDR3 contains 16 residues. Written as DNA, the CDR3 is TGTGCCAGCAGCCAATACTTCGGGGGATTGTTCCACGAGCAGTACTTC. Amino acid sequence: CASSQYFGGLFHEQYF.

A note on this clone: Other DNA variants within this sample encode the same CDR3. This chain links TRBV5-1 with TRBJ2-7; TRBD2 aligns across 11 bases. The CDR3 consists of 15 residues. The germline V gene encodes CDR1 SGHRS and CDR2 YFSETQ. Losses at the gene ends were 3 bases for V and 2 bases for J; bases not matched to a gene: 4. CDR3 loop: CASSSLAGGPYEQYF. As DNA, the CDR3 is TGCGCCAGCAGCTCCTTAGCGGGAGGGCCCTACGAGCAGTACTTC.

The chain links TRBV2 to TRBJ2-7; 8 bases line up with TRBD1. The junction had 6 bases not matched to a gene; V was cut back by 7 bases and J by 1 base. Germline loops: CDR1 SNHLY, CDR2 FYNNEI. The CDR3 spans 14 residues. The CDR3 sequence is CASMMDRASYEQYF. In DNA form, the CDR3 reads TGTGCCAGCATGATGGACAGGGCGTCCTACGAGCAGTACTTC.

The chain has TRBV7-9 and TRBJ2-2; TRBD2 matches at 7 bases. V shed 5 bases and J 2 bases; nucleotides not matched to a gene: 8. This CDR3 has 16 residues. Germline CDR1 and CDR2: SEHNR and FQNEAQ (reference sequence). The CDR3 coding sequence is TGTGCCAGCAGCCCCCGCGCTAGCGGAAACACCGGGGAGCTGTTTTTT. Encoded protein: CASSPRASGNTGELFF. The full variable domain, its missing parts supplied by reference TRBV7-9 and TRBJ2-2, is DTGVSQNPRHKITKRGQNVTFRCDPISEHNRLYWYRQTLGQGPEFLTYFQNEAQLEKSRLLSDRFSAERPKGSFSTLEIQRTEQGDSAMYLCASSPRASGNTGELFFGEGSRLTVL.

The chain links TRBV7-9 to TRBJ1-2; 8 nucleotides line up with TRBD1. From germline, CDR1 is SEHNR and CDR2 FQNEAQ (reference sequence). With 6 bases clipped from V and 0 bases from J, the junction kept 6 bases outside the gene matches. This CDR3 spans 15 amino acids. The CDR3 protein is CASRPETGANYGYTF. The DNA of the CDR3 is TGTGCCAGCAGACCAGAGACAGGGGCTAACTATGGCTACACCTTC.

This chain uses TRBV28 with TRBJ1-6; no clear D. The germline V gene has CDR1 MDHEN and CDR2 SYDVKM. V lost 3 bases, J lost 5 bases, and 11 bases lay in between. CDR3 length: 15 amino acids. CDR3 sequence: CASSFRQRDNSPLHF. The CDR3 nucleotides read TGTGCCAGCAGTTTTAGGCAGAGAGATAATTCACCCCTCCACTTT.

V usage is TRBV7-2 and J usage is TRBJ1-1; D is uncertain. This CDR3 is 13 amino acids long. Germline V lookup: CDR1 SGHTA, CDR2 FQGNSA. Trimming took 6 bases from V and 1 from J, leaving 9 bases between them. The CDR3 spells CASRPTTNTEAFF. The DNA for the CDR3 is TGTGCCAGCAGACCAACCACGAACACTGAAGCTTTCTTT.

CDR3 bases: TGTGCCAGCAGTGAAGGCCGGAGTTATAGCAATCAGCCCCAGCATTTT. Its translation is CASSEGRSYSNQPQHF. J is TRBJ1-5 and V is TRBV6-1; D gene uncertain. V lost 1 base, J lost 0 bases, and 10 bases lay in between. CDR1 and CDR2 from the germline V gene are MNHNS and SASEGT. The length of the CDR3 is 16 residues.

The rearrangement joins TRBV7-9 to TRBJ2-7, with TRBD1 identical over 9 bases. This CDR3 has 17 amino acids. The V gene end was trimmed by 0 bases and the J gene end by 2 bases; junction bases not matched to a gene: 8. Germline values: CDR1 SEHNR, CDR2 FQNEAQ (reference sequence). Here the CDR3 DNA reads TGTGCCAGCAGCTTAGCGAGGATGGGACAGGGCCCCTACGAGCAGTACTTC. It codes for CASSLARMGQGPYEQYF.